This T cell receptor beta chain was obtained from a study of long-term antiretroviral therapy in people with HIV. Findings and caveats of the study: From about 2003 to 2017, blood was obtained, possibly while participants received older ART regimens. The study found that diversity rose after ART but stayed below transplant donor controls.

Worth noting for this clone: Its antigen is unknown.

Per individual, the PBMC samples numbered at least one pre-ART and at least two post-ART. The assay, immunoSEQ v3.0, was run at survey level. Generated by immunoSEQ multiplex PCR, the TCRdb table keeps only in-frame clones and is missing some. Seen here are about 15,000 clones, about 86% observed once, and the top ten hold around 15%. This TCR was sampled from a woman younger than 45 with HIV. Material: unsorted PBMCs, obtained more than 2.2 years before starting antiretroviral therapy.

CDR3 residues: CASSSRDRGDYGYTF. CDR3 sequence (DNA): TGTGCCAGCAGTTCCCGGGACAGGGGAGACTATGGCTACACCTTC. The chain uses TRBV6-1 and TRBJ1-2; 10 bases line up with TRBD1. The length of the CDR3 is 15 residues. V was pared by 5 bases and J by 3 bases, with 6 bases of the junction left unmatched. Per the germline V gene, CDR1 is MNHNS and CDR2 is SASEGT.